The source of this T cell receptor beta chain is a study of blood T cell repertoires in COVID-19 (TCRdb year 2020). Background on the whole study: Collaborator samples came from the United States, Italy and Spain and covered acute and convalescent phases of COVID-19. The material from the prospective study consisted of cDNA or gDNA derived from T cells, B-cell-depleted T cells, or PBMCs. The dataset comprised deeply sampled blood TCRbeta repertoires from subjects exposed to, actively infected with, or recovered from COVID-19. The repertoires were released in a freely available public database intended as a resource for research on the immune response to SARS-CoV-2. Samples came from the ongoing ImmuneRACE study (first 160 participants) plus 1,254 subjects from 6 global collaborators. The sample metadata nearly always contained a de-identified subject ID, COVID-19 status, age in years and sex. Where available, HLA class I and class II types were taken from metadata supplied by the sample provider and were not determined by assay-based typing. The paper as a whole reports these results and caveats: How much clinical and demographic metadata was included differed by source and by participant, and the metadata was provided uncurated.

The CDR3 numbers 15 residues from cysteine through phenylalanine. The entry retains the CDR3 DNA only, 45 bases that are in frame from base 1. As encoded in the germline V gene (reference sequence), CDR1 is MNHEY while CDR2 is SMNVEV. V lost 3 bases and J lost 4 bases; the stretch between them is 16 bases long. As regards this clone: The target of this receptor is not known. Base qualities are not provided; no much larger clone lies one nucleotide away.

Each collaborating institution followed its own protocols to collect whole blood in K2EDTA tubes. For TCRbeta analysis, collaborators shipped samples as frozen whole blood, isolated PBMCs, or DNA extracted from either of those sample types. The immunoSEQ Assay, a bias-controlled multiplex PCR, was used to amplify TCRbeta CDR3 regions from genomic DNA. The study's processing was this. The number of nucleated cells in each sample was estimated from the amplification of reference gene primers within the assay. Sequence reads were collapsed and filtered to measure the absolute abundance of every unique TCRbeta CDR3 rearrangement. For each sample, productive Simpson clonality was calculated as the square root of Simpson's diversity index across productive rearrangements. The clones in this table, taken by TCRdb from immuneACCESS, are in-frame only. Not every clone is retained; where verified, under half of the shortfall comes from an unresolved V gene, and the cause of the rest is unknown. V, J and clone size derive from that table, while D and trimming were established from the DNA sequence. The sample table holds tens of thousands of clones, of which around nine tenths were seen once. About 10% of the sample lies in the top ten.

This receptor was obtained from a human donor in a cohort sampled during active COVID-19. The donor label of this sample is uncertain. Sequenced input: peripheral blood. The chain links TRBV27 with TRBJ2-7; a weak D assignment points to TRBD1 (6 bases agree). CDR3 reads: CASSFRAGVRYEQYF. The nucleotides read TGTGCCAGCAGTTTCAGGGCAGGGGTACGGTACGAGCAGTACTTC.